A selection of T cell receptor beta chains follows, all from one sample in a study of blood T cells in healthy people across ages. Each CDR3 protein is one row after TCRdb ran MiXCR on the 5' RACE reads. This table has 500,000 to 550,000 distinct CDR3 sequences, 24% appearing once. These sequences were also reported in another study, on T cells of mothers and their children.

Sequenced: blood. The source is a boy aged 10-17 years in good health. Each CDR3 is given with its conserved first and last residue.

v_gene	j_gene	CDR3aa
TRBV12-3/TRBV12-4	TRBJ2-5	CASSGTRIQETQYF
TRBV5-1	TRBJ1-1	CASSLRGEAFF
TRBV4-3	TRBJ2-7	CASSQDAGVDEQYF
TRBV28	TRBJ2-5	CASKQGPQETQYF
TRBV29-1	TRBJ1-1	CSVCGGPDTEAFF
TRBV7-2	TRBJ1-6	CASSSQGVGSPLHF
TRBV28	TRBJ1-3	CASNLYSGNTIYF
TRBV6-2/TRBV6-3	TRBJ1-3	CASSRWRSRISGNTIYF
TRBV7-8	TRBJ2-1	CASSPIRAQGTYNEQFF
TRBV4-3	TRBJ1-4	CASSQEYGTLGKLFF
TRBV9	TRBJ1-2	CASSVADRNYGYTF
TRBV10-3	TRBJ2-7	CATWTGALGEQYF
TRBV5-4	TRBJ2-6	CASSLVGRSGQSGANVLTF
TRBV7-9	TRBJ1-1	CASSPNLRGRMDTEAFF
TRBV7-2	TRBJ2-5	CASSLVRQGRSRETQYF
TRBV20-1	TRBJ2-3	CSAASRRELSTDTQYF
TRBV7-9	TRBJ2-7	CASSLVLEQYF
TRBV4-3	TRBJ1-5	CASSQDDGEYSNQPQHF
TRBV9	TRBJ2-5	CASSVGRGHYVQYF
TRBV6-5	TRBJ2-1	CASSYSRLEDYNEQFF
TRBV9	TRBJ1-1	CASSVGGGMTEAFF
TRBV7-2	TRBJ1-6	CASSTSPGKNSPLHF